In its sample, the clone carrying this T cell receptor (beta chain) was seen a few times. Its target is unknown. One end of the junction does not line up with germline, which may come from a read error. The record originates from a study of blood T cells in healthy people across ages. Study-wide points: Unsorted PBMCs ruled out conclusive naive versus antigen-experienced comparison. Strongly correlated with naive T cell percentage was TCR beta diversity.

A second PCR of 7 to 11 cycles used a sample-barcoded 5' primer and a J-beta primer mix. TCRdb recomputed calls from the 5' RACE reads with MiXCR, one row per CDR3 protein. The sample contains roughly 790,000 distinct CDR3 sequences, 35% to 45% of which appear only once. The CDR3 has 13 residues. Germline-derived CDR1 and CDR2 are DFQATT and SNEGSKA (reference sequence). This receptor was taken from a woman aged 60-70 years in good health. The chain links TRBV20-1 to TRBJ2-3; perhaps TRBD1 as D (6 bases). Sequenced input: blood. CDR3 sequence: CSAMLQGPDAQYF. The CDR3 DNA reads TGCAGTGCTATGTTGCAGGGGCCAGATGCGCAGTATTTT.